This TCR beta chain is from a study of early T cells in non-severe SARS-CoV-2 infection. This clonotype has more than one count but fewer than ten. cDNA molecules, individually, were tagged with unique molecular identifiers. TCRdb fed the 5' RACE reads into MiXCR, producing one record per CDR3 protein. This table has some 80,000 distinct CDR3 sequences, approximately 5% appearing once. The CDR3 runs 14 residues. Trimming removed 0 bases at V and 5 bases at J, with 13 bases between. The V gene's germline CDR1 is DFQATT and CDR2 SNEGSKA (reference sequence). The chain employs TRBV20-1 and TRBJ2-5, with D tentatively TRBD2 (6 bases). Sequencing used whole blood, obtained at baseline. This clonotype was sampled from an adult who was a healthcare worker with PCR-confirmed SARS-CoV-2 infection or an uninfected control (not recorded which). CDR3: CSARDNGRSETQYF. The CDR3 nucleotides read TGCAGTGCTAGAGATAACGGGAGAAGTGAGACCCAGTACTTC.